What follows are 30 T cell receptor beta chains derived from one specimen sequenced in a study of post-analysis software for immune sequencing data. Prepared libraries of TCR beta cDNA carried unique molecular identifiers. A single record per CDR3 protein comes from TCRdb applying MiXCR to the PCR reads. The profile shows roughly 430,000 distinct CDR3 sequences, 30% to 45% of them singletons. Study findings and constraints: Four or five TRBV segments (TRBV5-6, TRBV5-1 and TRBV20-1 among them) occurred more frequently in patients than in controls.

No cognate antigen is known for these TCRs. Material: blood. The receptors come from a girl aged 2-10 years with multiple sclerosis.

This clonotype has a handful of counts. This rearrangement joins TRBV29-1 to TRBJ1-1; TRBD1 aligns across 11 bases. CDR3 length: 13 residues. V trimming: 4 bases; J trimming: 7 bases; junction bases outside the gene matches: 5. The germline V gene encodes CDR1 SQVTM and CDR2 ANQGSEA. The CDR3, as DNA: TGCAGCGTTGCCTGGGACAGGGGGTTTGAAGCTTTCTTT. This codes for CSVAWDRGFEAFF. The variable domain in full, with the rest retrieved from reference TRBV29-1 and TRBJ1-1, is SAVISQKPSRDICQRGTSLTIQCQVDSQVTMMFWYRQQPGQSLTLIATANQGSEATYESGFVIDKFPISRPNLTFSTLTVSNMSPEDSSIYLCSVAWDRGFEAFFGQGTRLTVV.

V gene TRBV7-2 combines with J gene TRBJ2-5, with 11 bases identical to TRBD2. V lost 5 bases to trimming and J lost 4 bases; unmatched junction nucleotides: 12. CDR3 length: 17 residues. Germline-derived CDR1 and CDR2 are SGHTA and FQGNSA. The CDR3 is CASSLLGGLAGGETQYF. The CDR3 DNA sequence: TGTGCCAGCAGCCTACTTGGTGGGCTAGCGGGGGGAGAGACCCAGTACTTC.

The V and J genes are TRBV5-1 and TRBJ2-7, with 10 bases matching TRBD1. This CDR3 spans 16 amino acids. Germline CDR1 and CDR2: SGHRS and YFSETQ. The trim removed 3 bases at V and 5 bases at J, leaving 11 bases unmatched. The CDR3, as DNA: TGCGCCAGCAGCTCAGAACCCCGGGACAGGGGTCACGAGCAGTACTTC. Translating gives CASSSEPRDRGHEQYF.

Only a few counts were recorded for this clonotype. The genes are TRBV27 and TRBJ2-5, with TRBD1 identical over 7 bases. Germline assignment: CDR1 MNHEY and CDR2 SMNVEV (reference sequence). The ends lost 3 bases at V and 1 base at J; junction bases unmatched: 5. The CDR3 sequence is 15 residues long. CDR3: CASSFLRGFQETQYF. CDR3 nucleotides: TGTGCCAGCAGTTTCCTCAGGGGGTTCCAAGAGACCCAGTACTTC.

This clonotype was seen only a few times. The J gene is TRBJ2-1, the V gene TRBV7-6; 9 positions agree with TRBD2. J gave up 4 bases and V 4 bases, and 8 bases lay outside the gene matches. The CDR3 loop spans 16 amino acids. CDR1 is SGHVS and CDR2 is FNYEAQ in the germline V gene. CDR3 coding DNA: TGTGCCAGCAGCTCCTTAGCGGGGGTACGTTACAATGAGCAGTTCTTC. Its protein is CASSSLAGVRYNEQFF. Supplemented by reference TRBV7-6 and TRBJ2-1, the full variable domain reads GAGVSQSPRYKVTKRGQDVALRCDPISGHVSLYWYRQALGQGPEFLTYFNYEAQQDKSGLPNDRFSAERPEGSISTLTIQRTEQRDSAMYRCASSSLAGVRYNEQFFGPGTRLTVL.

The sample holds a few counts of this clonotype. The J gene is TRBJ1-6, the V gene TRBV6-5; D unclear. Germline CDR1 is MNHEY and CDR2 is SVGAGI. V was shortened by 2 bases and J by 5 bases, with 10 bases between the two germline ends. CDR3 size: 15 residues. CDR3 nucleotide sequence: TGTGCCAGCAGTTACAAAGGGTTCGATAATTCACCCCTCCACTTT. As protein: CASSYKGFDNSPLHF.

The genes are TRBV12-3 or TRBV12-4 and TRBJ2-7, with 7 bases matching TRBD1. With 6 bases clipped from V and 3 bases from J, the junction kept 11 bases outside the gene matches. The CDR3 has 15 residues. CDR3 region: CASRNRDSSNYEQYF. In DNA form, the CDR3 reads TGTGCCAGCAGAAACCGGGACAGCTCTAACTACGAGCAGTACTTC.

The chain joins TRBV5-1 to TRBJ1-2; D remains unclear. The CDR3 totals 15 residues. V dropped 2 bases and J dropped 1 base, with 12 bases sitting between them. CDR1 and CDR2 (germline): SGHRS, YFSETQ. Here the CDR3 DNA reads TGCGCCAGCAGCTTAGGCGGCACCTTTAACTATGGCTACACCTTC. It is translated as CASSLGGTFNYGYTF.

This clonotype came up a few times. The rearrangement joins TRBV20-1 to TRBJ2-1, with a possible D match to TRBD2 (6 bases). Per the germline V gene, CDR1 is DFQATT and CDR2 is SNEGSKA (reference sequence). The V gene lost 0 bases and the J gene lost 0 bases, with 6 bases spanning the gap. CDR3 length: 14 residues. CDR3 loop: CSARDGGSYNEQFF. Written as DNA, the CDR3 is TGCAGTGCTAGAGACGGGGGCTCCTACAATGAGCAGTTCTTC.

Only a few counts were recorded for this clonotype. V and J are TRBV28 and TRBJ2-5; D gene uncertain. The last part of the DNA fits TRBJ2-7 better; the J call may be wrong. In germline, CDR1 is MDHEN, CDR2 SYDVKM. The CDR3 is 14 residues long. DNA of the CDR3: TGTGCCAGCAGTTTACCCGCTAATCCCGACGAGCAGTACTTC. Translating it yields CASSLPANPDEQYF.

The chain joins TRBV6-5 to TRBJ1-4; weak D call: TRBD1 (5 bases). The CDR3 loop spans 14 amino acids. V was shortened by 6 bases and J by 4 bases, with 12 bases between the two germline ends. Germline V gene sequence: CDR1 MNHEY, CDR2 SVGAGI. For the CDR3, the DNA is TGTGCCAGCAGCCTGTATGGGGGTAATGAAAAACTGTTTTTT. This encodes CASSLYGGNEKLFF.

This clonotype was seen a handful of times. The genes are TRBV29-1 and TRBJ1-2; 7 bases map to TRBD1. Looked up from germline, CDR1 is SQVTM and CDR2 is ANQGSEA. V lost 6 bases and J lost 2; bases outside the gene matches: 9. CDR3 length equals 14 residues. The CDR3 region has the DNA TGCAGCGTATCTCCGGACAGGATAAACTATGGCTACACCTTC. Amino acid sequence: CSVSPDRINYGYTF.

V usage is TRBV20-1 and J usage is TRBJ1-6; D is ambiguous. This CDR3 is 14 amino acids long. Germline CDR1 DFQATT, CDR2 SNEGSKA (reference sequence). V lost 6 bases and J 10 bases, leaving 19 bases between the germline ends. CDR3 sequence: CSARSGVGFSPLHF. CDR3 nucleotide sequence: TGCAGTGCCCGTTCTGGGGTTGGGTTCTCACCCCTCCACTTT.

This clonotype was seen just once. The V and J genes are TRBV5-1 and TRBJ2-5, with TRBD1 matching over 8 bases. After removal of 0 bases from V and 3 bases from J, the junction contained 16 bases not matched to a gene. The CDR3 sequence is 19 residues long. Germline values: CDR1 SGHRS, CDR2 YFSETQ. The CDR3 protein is CASSLESPDRAILEETQYF. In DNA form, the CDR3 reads TGCGCCAGCAGCTTGGAGTCCCCGGACAGGGCCATCCTAGAAGAGACCCAGTACTTC.

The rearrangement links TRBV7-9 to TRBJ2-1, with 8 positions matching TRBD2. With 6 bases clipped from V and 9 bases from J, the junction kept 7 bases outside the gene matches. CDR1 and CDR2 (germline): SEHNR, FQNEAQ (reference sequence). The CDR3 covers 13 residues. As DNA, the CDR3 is TGTGCCAGCAGGGCGGGAGGTCTCGGTGAGCAGTTCTTC. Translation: CASRAGGLGEQFF.

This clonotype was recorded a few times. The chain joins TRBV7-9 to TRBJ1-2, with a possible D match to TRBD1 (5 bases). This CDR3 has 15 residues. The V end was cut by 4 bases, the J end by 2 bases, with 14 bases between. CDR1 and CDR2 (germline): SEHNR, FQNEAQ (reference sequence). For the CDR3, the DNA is TGTGCCAGCAGCTCTGGCGGGGACCGGAACTATGGCTACACCTTC. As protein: CASSSGGDRNYGYTF.

The CDR3 bases are TGTGCCAGCAGCCACGGGCCCCCGGGGGCAGATACGCAGTATTTT. Encoded protein: CASSHGPPGADTQYF. The chain recombines TRBV7-3 with TRBJ2-3; possibly TRBD2 for D (6 bases). Germline values: CDR1 SGHTA, CDR2 FQGTGA. The V and J ends lost 5 bases and 4 bases respectively, with 16 bases between them. The CDR3 runs to 15 residues.

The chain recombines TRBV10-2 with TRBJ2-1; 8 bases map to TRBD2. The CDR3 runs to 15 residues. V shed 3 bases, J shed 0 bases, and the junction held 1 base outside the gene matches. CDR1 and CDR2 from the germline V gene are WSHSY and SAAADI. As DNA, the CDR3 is TGCGCCAGCAGTGACGGGGGGGGCTCCTACAATGAGCAGTTCTTC. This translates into CASSDGGGSYNEQFF.

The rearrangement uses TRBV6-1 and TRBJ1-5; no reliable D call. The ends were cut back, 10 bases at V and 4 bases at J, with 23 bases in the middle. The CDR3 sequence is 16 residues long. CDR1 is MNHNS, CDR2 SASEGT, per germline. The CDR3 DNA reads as TGTGCCACCCTAAAGTCAGTAGGGCCTCAAAATCAGCCCCAGCATTTT. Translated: CATLKSVGPQNQPQHF.

CDR3 sequence reads: CSARDLGGGRGDGYTF. The CDR3 DNA follows: TGCAGTGCTAGAGATTTGGGGGGGGGGCGCGGAGACGGCTACACCTTC. The chain links TRBV20-1 to TRBJ1-2; TRBD1 might be the D (6 bases). Germline-derived CDR1 and CDR2 are DFQATT and SNEGSKA (reference sequence). The CDR3 runs to 16 residues. The V end was cut by 0 bases, the J end by 8 bases, with 22 bases between.

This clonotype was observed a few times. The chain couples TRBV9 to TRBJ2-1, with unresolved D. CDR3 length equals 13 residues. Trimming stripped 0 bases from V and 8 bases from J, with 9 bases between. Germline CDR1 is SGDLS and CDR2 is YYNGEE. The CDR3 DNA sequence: TGTGCCAGCAGCGTAGATCCTGGGGATGAGCAGTTCTTC. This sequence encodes CASSVDPGDEQFF.

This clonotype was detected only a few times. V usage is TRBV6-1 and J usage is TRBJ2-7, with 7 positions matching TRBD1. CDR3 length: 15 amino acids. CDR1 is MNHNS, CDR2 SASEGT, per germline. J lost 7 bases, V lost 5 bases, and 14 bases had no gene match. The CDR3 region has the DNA TGTGCCAGCAGTCGGAGACAGGGAGTCCTCCTGGAGCAGTACTTC. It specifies CASSRRQGVLLEQYF.

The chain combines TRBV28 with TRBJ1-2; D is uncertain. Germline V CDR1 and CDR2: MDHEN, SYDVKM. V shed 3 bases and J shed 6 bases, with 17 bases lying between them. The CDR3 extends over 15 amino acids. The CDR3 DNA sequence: TGTGCCAGCAGTTTGGGCCCTCCCCTCGGAGATGGCTACACCTTC. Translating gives CASSLGPPLGDGYTF.

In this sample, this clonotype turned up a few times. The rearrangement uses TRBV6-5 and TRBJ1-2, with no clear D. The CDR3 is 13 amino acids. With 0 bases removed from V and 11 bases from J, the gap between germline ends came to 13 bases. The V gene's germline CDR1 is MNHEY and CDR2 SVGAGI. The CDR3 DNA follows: TGTGCCAGCAGTTACTCGCATTTTGTTCGGTACACCTTC. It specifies CASSYSHFVRYTF.

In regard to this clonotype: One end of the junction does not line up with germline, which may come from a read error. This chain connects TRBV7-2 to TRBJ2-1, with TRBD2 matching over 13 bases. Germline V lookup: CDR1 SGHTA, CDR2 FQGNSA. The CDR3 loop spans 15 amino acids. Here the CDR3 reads CASSLTSGGYNGQFF. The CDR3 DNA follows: TGTGCCAGCAGCTTGACTAGCGGGGGGTACAATGGGCAGTTCTTC.

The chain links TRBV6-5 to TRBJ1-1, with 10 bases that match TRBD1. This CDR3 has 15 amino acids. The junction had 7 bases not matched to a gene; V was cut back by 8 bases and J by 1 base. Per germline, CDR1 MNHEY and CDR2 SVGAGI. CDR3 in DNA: TGTGCCAGCTCCCGACAGGGGGCACGGAACACTGAAGCTTTCTTT. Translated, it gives CASSRQGARNTEAFF.

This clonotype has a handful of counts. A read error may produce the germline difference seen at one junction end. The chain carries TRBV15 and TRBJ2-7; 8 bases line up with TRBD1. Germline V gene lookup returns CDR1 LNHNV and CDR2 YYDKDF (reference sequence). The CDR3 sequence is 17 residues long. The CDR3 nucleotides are TGTGCCACCAGCAGAGGGGTTTGGACAGGGCGTTTCTACAAGCAGTACTTC. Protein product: CATSRGVWTGRFYKQYF. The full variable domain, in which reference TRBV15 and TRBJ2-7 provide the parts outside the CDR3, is DAMVIQNPRYQVTQFGKPVTLSCSQTLNHNVMYWYQQKSSQAPKLLFHYYDKDFNNEADTPDNFQSRRPNTSFCFLDIRSPGLGDTAMYLCATSRGVWTGRFYKQYFGPGTRLTVT.

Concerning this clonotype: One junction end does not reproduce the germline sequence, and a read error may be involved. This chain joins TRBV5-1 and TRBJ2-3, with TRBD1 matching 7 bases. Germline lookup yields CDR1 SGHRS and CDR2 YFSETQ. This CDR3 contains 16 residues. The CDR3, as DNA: TGCGCCAGCAGCTTGCGACAGGGCGCTAGCACAGATACGCGGTATTTT. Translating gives CASSLRQGASTDTRYF.

The CDR3 region is CASSWAGGYEQYF. The CDR3 DNA follows: TGTGCCAGCAGTTGGGCAGGGGGGTACGAGCAGTACTTC. The chain couples TRBV28 to TRBJ2-7; D might be TRBD1 (7 bases). CDR1 MDHEN and CDR2 SYDVKM come from the germline V gene. The CDR3 sequence is 13 residues long. Trimming removed 4 bases from V and 4 bases from J, with 11 bases in between.

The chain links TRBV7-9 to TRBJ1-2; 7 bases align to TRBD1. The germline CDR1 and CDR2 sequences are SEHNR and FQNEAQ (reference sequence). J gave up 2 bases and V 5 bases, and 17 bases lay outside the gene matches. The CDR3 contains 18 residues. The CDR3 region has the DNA TGTGCCAGCAGCCGAAGGGCAGGGGGGGGCCGCGTAAACTATGGCTACACCTTC. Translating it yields CASSRRAGGGRVNYGYTF.